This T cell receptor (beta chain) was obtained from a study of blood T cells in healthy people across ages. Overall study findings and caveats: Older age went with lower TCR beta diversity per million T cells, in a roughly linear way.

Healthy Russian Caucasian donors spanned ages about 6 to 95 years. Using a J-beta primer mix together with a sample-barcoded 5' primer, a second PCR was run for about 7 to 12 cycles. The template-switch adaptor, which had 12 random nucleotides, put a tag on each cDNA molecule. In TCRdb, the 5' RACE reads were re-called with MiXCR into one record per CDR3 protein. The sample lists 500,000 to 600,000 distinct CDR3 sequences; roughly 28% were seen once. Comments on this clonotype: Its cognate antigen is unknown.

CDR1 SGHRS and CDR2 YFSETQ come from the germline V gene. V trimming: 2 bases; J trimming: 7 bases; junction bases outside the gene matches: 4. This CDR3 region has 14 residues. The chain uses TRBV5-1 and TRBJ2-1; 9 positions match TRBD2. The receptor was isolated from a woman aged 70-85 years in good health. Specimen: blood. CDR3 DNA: TGCGCCAGCAGCTTCCTAGCGGGGAGTAATGAGCAGTTCTTC. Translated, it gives CASSFLAGSNEQFF.